Many counts were recorded for the clone carrying this T cell receptor beta chain. Its specificity is not known. The authors produced cDNA by 5'RACE using 10-nucleotide random UMIs. One entry per CDR3 protein, called by TCRdb with MiXCR from the 5' RACE reads. The sample consists of 85,000 to 90,000 distinct CDR3 sequences, 3% to 4% of them appearing once. These data come from a study of neurological immune-mediated disorders. The germline V gene encodes CDR1 SNHLY and CDR2 FYNNEI. The ends were cut back, 3 bases at V and 4 bases at J, with 6 bases in the middle. This CDR3 has 12 amino acids. The study, taken as a whole, reports: HTLV-1-associated myelopathy ranked highest for TCR clonal expansion and multiple sclerosis lowest, beneath healthy controls. Phylogenetic grouping assigned the repertoires of 18 of 34 multiple sclerosis patients to a single related-CDR3 cluster, representing a possible signature.

The sample was PBMCs. V gene TRBV2 combines with J gene TRBJ1-2; D uncertain. The TCR was taken from a woman in her 50s with multiple sclerosis. CDR3 bases: TGTGCCAGCAGTGAGGAGAGCTATGGCTACACCTTC. It codes for CASSEESYGYTF.